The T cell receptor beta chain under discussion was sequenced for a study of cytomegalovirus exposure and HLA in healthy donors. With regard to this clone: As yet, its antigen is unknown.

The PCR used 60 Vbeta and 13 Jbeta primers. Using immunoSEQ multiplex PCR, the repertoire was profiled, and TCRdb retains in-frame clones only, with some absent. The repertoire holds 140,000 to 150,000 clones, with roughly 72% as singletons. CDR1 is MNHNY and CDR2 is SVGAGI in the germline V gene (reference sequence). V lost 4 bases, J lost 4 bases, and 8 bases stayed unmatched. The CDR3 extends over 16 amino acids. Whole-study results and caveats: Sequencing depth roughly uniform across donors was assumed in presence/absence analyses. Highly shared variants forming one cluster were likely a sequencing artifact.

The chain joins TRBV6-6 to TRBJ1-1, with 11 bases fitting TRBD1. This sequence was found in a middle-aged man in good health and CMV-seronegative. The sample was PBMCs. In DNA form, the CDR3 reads TGTGCCAGCAGTTCCTGGAGGACAGGGGGCCTCACTGAAGCTTTCTTT. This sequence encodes CASSSWRTGGLTEAFF.